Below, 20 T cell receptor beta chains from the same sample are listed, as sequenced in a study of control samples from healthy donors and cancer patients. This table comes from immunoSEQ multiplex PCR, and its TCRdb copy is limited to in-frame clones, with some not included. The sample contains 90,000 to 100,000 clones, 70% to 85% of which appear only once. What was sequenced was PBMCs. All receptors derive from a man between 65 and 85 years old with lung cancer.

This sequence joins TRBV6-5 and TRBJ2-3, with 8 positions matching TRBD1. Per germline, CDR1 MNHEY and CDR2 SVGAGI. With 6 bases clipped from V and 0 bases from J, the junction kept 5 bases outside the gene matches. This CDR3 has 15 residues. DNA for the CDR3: TGTGCCAGCAGGGACAGGGCCCCTAGCACAGATACGCAGTATTTT. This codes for CASRDRAPSTDTQYF.

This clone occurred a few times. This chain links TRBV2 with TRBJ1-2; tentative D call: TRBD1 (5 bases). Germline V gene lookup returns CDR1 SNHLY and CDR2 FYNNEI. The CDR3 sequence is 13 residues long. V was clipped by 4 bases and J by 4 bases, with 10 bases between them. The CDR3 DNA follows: TGTGCCAGCAGTGTAGGGGTTCCCTATGGCTACACCTTC. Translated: CASSVGVPYGYTF.

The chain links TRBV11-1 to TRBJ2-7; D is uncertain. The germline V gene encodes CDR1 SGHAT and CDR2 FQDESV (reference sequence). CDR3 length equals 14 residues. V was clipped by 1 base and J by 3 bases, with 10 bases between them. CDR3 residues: CASSLVSQSYEQYF. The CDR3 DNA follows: TGTGCCAGCAGCTTAGTCAGCCAGAGCTACGAGCAGTACTTC. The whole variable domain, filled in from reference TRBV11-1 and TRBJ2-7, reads EAEVAQSPRYKITEKSQAVAFWCDPISGHATLYWYRQILGQGPELLVQFQDESVVDDSQLPKDRFSAERLKGVDSTLKIQPAELGDSAMYLCASSLVSQSYEQYFGPGTRLTVT.

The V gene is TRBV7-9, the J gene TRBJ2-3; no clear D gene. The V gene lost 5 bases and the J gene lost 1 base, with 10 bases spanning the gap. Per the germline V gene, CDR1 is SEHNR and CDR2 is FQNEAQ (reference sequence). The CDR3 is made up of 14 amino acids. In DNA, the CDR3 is TGTGCCAGCAGCACCCCCGGCGGCACAGATACGCAGTATTTT. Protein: CASSTPGGTDTQYF.

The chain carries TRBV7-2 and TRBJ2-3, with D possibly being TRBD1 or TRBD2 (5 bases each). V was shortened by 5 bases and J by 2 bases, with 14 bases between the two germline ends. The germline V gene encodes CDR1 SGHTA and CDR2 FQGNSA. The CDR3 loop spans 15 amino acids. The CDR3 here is CASSTWGYDTDTQYF. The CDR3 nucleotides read TGTGCCAGCAGCACGTGGGGGTACGACACAGATACGCAGTATTTT.

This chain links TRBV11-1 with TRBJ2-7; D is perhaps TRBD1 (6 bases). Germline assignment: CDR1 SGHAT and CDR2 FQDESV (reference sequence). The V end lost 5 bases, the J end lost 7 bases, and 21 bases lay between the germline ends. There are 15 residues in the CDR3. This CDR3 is CASSPRDTGLGEQYF. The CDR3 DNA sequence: TGTGCCAGCAGCCCTCGGGACACGGGCTTAGGGGAGCAGTACTTC.

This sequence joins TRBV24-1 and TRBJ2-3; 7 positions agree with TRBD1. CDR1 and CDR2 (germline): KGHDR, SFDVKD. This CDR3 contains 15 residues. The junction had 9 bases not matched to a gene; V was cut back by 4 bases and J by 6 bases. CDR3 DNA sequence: TGTGCCACCAGTGAGAGACAGGGTCAAAGGGATACGCAGTATTTT. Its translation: CATSERQGQRDTQYF.

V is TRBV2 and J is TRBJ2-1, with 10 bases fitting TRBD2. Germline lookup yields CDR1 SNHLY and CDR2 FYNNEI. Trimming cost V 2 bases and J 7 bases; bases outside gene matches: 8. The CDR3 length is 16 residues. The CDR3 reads CASSEYLAGGRNEQFF. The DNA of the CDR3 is TGTGCCAGCAGTGAATATTTAGCGGGGGGTAGAAATGAGCAGTTCTTC.

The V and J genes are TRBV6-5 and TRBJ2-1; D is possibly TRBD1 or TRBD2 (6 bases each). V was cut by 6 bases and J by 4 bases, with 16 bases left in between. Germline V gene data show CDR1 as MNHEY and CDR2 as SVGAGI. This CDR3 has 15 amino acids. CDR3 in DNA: TGTGCCAGCAGCCCCCCGGGGGCGCTTTACAATGAGCAGTTCTTC. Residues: CASSPPGALYNEQFF.

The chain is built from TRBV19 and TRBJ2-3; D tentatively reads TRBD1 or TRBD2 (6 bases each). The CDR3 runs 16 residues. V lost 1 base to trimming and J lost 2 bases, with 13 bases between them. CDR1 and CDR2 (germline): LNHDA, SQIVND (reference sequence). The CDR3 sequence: CASSIGWGDNTDTQYF. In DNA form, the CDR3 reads TGTGCCAGTAGTATAGGTTGGGGGGACAACACAGATACGCAGTATTTT.

Here the CDR3 reads CASSLEYEQYF. CDR3 bases: TGTGCCAGCAGCTTAGAGTACGAGCAGTACTTC. This chain connects TRBV11-2 to TRBJ2-7; D gene ambiguous. Trimming removed 0 bases from V and 4 bases from J, with 1 base in between. Germline V lookup: CDR1 SGHAT, CDR2 FQNNGV. This CDR3 has 11 amino acids.

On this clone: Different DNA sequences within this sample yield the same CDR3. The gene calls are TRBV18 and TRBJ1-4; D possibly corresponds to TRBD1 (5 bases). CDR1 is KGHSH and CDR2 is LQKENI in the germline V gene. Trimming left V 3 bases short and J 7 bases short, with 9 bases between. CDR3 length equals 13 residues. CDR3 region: CASSPGLSEKLFF. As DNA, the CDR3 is TGTGCCAGCTCACCGGGGCTGAGTGAAAAACTGTTTTTT. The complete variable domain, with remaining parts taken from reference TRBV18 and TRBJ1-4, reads NAGVMQNPRHLVRRRGQEARLRCSPMKGHSHVYWYRQLPEEGLKFMVYLQKENIIDESGMPKERFSAEFPKEGPSILRIQQVVRGDSAAYFCASSPGLSEKLFFGSGTQLSVL.

The CDR3 DNA reads TGTGCCAGCAGCTTAGGGACAGTAAGCACAGATACGCAGTATTTT. This codes for CASSLGTVSTDTQYF. This chain connects TRBV7-9 to TRBJ2-3; D might be TRBD1 (6 bases). Trimming took off 1 base at V and 0 bases at J, with 8 bases between the two ends. CDR3 size: 15 residues. Germline CDR1 and CDR2: SEHNR and FQNEAQ (reference sequence).

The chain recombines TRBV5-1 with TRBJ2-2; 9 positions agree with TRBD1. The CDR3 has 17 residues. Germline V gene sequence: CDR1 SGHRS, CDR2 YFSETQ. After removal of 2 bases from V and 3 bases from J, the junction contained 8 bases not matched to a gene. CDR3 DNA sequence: TGCGCCAGCAGCTTAAACAGGGGGCGGTACGACACCGGGGAGCTGTTTTTT. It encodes CASSLNRGRYDTGELFF.

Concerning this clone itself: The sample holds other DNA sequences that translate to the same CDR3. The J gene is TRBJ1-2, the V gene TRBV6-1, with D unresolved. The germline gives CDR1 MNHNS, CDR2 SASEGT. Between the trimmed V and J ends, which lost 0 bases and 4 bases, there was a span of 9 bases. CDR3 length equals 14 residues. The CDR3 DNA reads TGTGCCAGCAGTGAAGCGTACAGCCTCTATGGCTACACCTTC. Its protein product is CASSEAYSLYGYTF.

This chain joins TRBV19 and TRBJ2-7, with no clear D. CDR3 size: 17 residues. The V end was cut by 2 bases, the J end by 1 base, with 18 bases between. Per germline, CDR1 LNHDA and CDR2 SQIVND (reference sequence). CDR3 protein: CASSIRERRTDSYEQYF. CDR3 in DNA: TGTGCCAGTAGTATAAGGGAAAGGCGGACGGATTCCTACGAGCAGTACTTC.

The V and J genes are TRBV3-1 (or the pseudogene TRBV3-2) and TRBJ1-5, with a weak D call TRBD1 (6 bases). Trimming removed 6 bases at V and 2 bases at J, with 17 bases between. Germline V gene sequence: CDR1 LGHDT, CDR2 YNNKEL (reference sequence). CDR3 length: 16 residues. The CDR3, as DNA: TGTGCCAGCAGAAGGGGGGCGGGGTCGGGCAATCAGCCCCAGCATTTT. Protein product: CASRRGAGSGNQPQHF.

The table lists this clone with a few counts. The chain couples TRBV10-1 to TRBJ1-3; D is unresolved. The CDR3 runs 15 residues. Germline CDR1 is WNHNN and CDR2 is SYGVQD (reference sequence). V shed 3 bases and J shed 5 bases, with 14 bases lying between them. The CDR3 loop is CASSDQTEGRNTIYF. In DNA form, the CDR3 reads TGCGCCAGCAGTGACCAGACGGAGGGAAGAAACACCATATATTTT.

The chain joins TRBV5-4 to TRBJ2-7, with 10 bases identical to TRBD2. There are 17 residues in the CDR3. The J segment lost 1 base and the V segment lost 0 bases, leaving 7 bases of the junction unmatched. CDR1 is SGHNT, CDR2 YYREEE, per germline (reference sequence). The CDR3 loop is CASSLASGGGYSYEQYF. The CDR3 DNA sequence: TGTGCCAGCAGCTTGGCCAGCGGGGGGGGTTATTCCTACGAGCAGTACTTC.

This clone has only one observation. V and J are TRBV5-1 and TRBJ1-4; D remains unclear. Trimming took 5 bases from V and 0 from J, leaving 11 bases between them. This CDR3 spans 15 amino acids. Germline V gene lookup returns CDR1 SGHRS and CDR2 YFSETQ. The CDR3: CASSRGRATNEKLFF. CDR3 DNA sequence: TGCGCCAGCAGTCGCGGACGGGCAACTAATGAAAAACTGTTTTTT.